Shown below are 9 T cell receptor beta chains from a single sample sequenced in a study of a mutant IDH1 vaccine in newly diagnosed glioma. Time point specified: week 11, during vaccination. Each vaccine dose was 300 ug of mutant IDH1 20-mer peptide, with topical imiquimod. Produced via immunoSEQ multiplex PCR; TCRdb's table is partial and in-frame only. The sample contains 45,000 to 65,000 clones, roughly 91% of which appear only once. These receptors' antigens are unknown. The source material was PBMCs, sampled from a glioma patient whose treatment included an IDH1 peptide vaccine. These receptors were obtained from a middle-aged man with glioma.

V usage is TRBV5-1 and J usage is TRBJ2-5; TRBD2 is a possible D gene (5 bases). The CDR3 has 13 residues. V was trimmed by 5 bases and J by 2 bases, leaving 10 bases between them. Germline CDR1 is SGHRS and CDR2 is YFSETQ. The CDR3 bases are TGCGCCAGCAGGAAGAGGGAACAAGAGACCCAGTACTTC. Translating it yields CASRKREQETQYF. Combining the CDR3 with reference TRBV5-1 and TRBJ2-5 gives the whole variable domain KAGVTQTPRYLIKTRGQQVTLSCSPISGHRSVSWYQQTPGQGLQFLFEYFSETQRNKGNFPGRFSGRQFSNSRSEMNVSTLELGDSALYLCASRKREQETQYFGPGTRLLVL.

V usage is TRBV7-6 and J usage is TRBJ1-1; no definite D call. This CDR3 is built from 13 residues. Germline V gene data show CDR1 as SGHVS and CDR2 as FNYEAQ. Trimming removed 3 bases from V and 7 bases from J, with 12 bases in between. CDR3 protein: CASSFSPLSEAFF. For the CDR3, the DNA is TGTGCCAGCAGCTTTTCCCCCCTAAGTGAAGCTTTCTTT.

The chain is built from TRBV7-2 and TRBJ2-2, with TRBD1 as a possible D gene (6 bases). V lost 2 bases, J lost 2 bases, and 9 bases lay in between. The V gene's germline CDR1 is SGHTA and CDR2 FQGNSA. The CDR3 sequence is 15 residues long. The CDR3 spells CASSLKTGNTGELFF. CDR3 DNA sequence: TGTGCCAGCAGCTTAAAGACAGGCAACACCGGGGAGCTGTTTTTT.

The V call is TRBV7-3, the J call TRBJ2-5; no firm D call. CDR1 and CDR2 from the germline V gene are SGHTA and FQGTGA. V was shortened by 3 bases and J by 2 bases, with 7 bases between the two germline ends. CDR3 size: 13 residues. In DNA, the CDR3 is TGTGCCAGCAGCTTCGGCAGACAAGAGACCCAGTACTTC. Translated: CASSFGRQETQYF. Supplemented by reference TRBV7-3 and TRBJ2-5, the full variable domain reads GAGVSQTPSNKVTEKGKYVELRCDPISGHTALYWYRQSLGQGPEFLIYFQGTGAADDSGLPNDRFFAVRPEGSVSTLKIQRTERGDSAVYLCASSFGRQETQYFGPGTRLLVL.

This chain links TRBV11-3 with TRBJ2-1; 9 bases fit TRBD1. CDR1 is SGHNT, CDR2 YENEEA, per germline. The CDR3 is 15 amino acids. J lost 1 base, V lost 5 bases, and 3 bases had no gene match. CDR3 bases: TGTGCCAGCAGCACGGACAGGGGATCCTACAATGAGCAGTTCTTC. Protein sequence: CASSTDRGSYNEQFF.

This chain connects TRBV5-4 to TRBJ2-3; TRBD1 agrees at 8 bases. The CDR3 runs 16 residues. Looked up from germline, CDR1 is SGHNT and CDR2 is YYREEE (reference sequence). Germline trimming cut 0 bases from V and 1 base from J; bases unmatched to any gene: 4. CDR3 bases: TGTGCCAGCAGCTTGGCCAGACAGGGGCGCACAGATACGCAGTATTTT. Translated: CASSLARQGRTDTQYF.

The CDR3 DNA follows: TGTGCCTCTCCCCTACAGGGGGTGAGCACTGAAGCTTTCTTT. Protein: CASPLQGVSTEAFF. The chain recombines TRBV11-2 with TRBJ1-1, with TRBD1 identical over 8 bases. Germline V CDR1 and CDR2: SGHAT, FQNNGV. There are 14 residues in the CDR3. After removal of 11 bases from V and 4 bases from J, the junction contained 12 bases not matched to a gene.

The J gene is TRBJ2-7, the V gene TRBV14; weak D call: TRBD2 (6 bases). In germline, CDR1 is SGHDN, CDR2 FVKESK. The CDR3 covers 15 residues. V lost 1 base and J 3 bases, leaving 13 bases between the germline ends. The DNA of the CDR3 is TGTGCCAGCAGCCAAGGGGGGGTTCTTTTCTACGAGCAGTACTTC. Translation: CASSQGGVLFYEQYF.

The chain combines TRBV6-1 with TRBJ1-3; D unclear. V was cut by 6 bases and J by 6 bases, with 15 bases left in between. The CDR3 covers 14 residues. Germline V CDR1 and CDR2: MNHNS, SASEGT. The DNA of the CDR3 is TGTGCCAGCAGGGTGGGCCAGCCCGAAAACACCATATATTTT. Protein sequence: CASRVGQPENTIYF.